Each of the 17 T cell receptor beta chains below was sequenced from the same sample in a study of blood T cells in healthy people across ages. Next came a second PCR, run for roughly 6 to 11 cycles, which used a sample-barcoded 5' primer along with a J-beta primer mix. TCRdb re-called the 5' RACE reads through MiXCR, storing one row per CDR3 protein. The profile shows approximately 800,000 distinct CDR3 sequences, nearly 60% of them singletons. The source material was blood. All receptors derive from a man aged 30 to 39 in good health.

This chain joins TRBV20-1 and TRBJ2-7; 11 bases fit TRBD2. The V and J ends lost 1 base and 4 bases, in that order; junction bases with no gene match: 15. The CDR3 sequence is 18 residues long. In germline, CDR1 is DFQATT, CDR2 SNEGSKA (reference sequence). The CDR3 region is CSARAAGLGLAVGYEQYF. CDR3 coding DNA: TGCAGTGCTAGAGCCGCGGGTTTGGGACTAGCGGTCGGTTACGAGCAGTACTTC.

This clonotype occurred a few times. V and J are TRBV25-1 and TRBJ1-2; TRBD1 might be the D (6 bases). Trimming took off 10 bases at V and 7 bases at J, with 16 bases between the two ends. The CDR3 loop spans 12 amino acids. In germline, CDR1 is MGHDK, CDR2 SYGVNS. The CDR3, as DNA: TGTGCCACCCAAGACAGGTTAGGTGGCTACACCTTC. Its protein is CATQDRLGGYTF.

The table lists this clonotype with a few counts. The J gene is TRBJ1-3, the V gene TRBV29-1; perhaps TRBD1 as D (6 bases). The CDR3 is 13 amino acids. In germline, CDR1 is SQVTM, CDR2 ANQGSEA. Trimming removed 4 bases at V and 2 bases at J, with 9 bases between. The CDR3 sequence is CSVGGGTGNTIYF. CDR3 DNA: TGCAGCGTTGGGGGGGGCACTGGAAACACCATATATTTT.

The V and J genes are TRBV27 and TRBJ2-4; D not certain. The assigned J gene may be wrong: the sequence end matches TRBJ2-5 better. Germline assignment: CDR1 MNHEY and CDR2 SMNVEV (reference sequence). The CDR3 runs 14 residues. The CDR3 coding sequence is TGTGCCAGCCCTGAGGCAGCCCTCCAAGAGACCCAGTACTTC. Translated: CASPEAALQETQYF.

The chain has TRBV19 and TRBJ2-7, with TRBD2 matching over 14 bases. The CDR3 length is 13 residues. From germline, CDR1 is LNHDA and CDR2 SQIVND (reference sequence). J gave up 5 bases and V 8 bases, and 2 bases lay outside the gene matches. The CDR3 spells CASGLAGGNEQYF. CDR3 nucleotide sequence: TGTGCCAGTGGACTAGCGGGAGGTAACGAGCAGTACTTC.

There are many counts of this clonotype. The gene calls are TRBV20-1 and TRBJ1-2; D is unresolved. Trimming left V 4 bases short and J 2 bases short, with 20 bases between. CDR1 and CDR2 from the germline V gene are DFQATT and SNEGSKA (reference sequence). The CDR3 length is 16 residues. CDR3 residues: CSATPGFVKENYGYTF. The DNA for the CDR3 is TGCAGTGCTACCCCCGGGTTTGTCAAAGAAAACTATGGCTACACCTTC.

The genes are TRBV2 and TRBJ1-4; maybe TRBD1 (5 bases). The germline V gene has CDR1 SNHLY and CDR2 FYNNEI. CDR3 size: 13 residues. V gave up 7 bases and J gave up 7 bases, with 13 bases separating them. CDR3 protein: CASTRAPGEKLFF. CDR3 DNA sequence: TGTGCCAGCACCAGGGCCCCTGGTGAAAAACTGTTTTTT.

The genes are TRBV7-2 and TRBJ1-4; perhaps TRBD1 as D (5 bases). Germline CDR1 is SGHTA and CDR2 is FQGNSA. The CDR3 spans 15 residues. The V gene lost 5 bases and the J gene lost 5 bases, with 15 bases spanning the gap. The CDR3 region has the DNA TGTGCCAGCAGCGCCCCAGGGAGTCTGAATGAAAAACTGTTTTTT. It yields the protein CASSAPGSLNEKLFF.

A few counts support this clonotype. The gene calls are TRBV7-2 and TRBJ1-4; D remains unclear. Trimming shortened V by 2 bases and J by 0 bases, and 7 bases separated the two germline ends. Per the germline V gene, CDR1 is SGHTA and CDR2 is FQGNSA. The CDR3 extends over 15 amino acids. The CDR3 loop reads CASSLRGPTNEKLFF. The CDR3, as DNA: TGTGCCAGCAGCTTACGAGGACCAACTAATGAAAAACTGTTTTTT.

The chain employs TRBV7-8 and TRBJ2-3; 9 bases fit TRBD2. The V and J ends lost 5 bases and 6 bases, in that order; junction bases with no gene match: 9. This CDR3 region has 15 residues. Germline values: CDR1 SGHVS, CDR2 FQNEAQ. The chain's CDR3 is CASSPLAGIPDTQYF. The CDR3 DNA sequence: TGTGCCAGCAGCCCGCTAGCGGGAATCCCCGATACGCAGTATTTT.

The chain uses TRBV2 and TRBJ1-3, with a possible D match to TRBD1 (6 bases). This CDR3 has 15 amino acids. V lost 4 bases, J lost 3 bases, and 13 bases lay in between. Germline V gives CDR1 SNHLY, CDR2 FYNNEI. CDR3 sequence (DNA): TGTGCCAGCAGTGTAGGTGGGGGCCATGGAAACACCATATATTTT. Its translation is CASSVGGGHGNTIYF. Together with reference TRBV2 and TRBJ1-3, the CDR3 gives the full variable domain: EPEVTQTPSHQVTQMGQEVILRCVPISNHLYFYWYRQILGQKVEFLVSFYNNEISEKSEIFDDQFSVERPDGSNFTLKIRSTKLEDSAMYFCASSVGGGHGNTIYFGEGSWLTVV.

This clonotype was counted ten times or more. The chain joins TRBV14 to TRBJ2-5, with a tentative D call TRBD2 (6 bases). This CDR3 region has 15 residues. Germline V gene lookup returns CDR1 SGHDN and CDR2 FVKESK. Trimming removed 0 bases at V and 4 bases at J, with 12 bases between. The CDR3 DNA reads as TGTGCCAGCAGCCAAGATCTGCGGGGTGTAGAGACCCAGTACTTC. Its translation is CASSQDLRGVETQYF.

DNA of the CDR3: TGCGCCAGCAGCCAAATCCTAAGCTCCTACAATGAGCAGTTCTTC. It codes for CASSQILSSYNEQFF. This sequence joins TRBV4-1 and TRBJ2-1; D unresolved. The CDR3 loop spans 15 amino acids. CDR1 is MGHRA, CDR2 YSYEKL, per germline. Trimming cost V 2 bases and J 0 bases, with 8 bases left between them.

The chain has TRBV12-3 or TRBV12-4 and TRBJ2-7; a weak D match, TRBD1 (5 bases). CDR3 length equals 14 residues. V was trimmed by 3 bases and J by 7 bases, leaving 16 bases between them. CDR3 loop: CASSFWQGRNEQYF. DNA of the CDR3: TGTGCCAGCAGTTTCTGGCAGGGTAGGAATGAGCAGTACTTC.

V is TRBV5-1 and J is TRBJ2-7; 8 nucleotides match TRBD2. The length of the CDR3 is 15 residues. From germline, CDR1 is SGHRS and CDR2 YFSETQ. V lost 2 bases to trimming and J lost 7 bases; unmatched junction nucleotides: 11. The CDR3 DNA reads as TGCGCCAGCAGCTTTCGACTAGCGCTAGTAAATGAGCAGTACTTC. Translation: CASSFRLALVNEQYF.

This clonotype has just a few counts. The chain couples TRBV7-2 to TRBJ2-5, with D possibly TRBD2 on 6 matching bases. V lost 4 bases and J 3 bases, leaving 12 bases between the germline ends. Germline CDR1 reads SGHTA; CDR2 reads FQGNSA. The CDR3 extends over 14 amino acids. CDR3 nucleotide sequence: TGTGCCAGCAGCTCCGCGGGGAACAAAGAGACCCAGTACTTC. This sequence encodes CASSSAGNKETQYF. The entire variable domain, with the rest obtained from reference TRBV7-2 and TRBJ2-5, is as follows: GAGVSQSPSNKVTEKGKDVELRCDPISGHTALYWYRQSLGQGLEFLIYFQGNSAPDKSGLPSDRFSAERTGGSVSTLTIQRTQQEDSAVYLCASSSAGNKETQYFGPGTRLLVL.

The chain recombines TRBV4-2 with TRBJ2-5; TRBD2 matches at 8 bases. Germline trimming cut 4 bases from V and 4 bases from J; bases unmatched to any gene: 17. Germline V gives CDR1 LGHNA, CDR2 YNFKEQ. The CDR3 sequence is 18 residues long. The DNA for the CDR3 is TGTGCCAGCAGCCCACACGGAGGGGTAGCGGGGCCCCCAGAGACCCAGTACTTC. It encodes CASSPHGGVAGPPETQYF.